These 17 T cell receptor beta chains were sequenced from one sample in a study of blood T cell repertoires in COVID-19. Sequencing used immunoSEQ multiplex PCR; TCRdb keeps in-frame clones, though not all of them. The table lists some 200,000 clones, over 75% of them singletons. The material sequenced was peripheral blood. These receptors were obtained from a man older than 75 with acute or convalescent COVID-19.

The genes are TRBV11-1 and TRBJ2-3; TRBD2 matches at 9 bases. Germline CDR1 reads SGHAT; CDR2 reads FQDESV (reference sequence). The V gene end was trimmed by 0 bases and the J gene end by 0 bases; junction bases not matched to a gene: 4. This CDR3 comprises 17 residues. The chain's CDR3 is CASSLAGTSPSTDTQYF. Here the CDR3 DNA reads TGTGCCAGCAGCTTAGCGGGGACTAGCCCTAGCACAGATACGCAGTATTTT.

This chain uses TRBV24-1 with TRBJ1-2, with D perhaps TRBD1 (6 bases). This CDR3 is built from 16 residues. Trimming pared 5 bases from V and 4 bases from J, leaving 19 bases between. Germline CDR1 reads KGHDR; CDR2 reads SFDVKD. CDR3 sequence: CATSGTPGQDPYGYTF. In nucleotides, the CDR3 is TGTGCCACCAGTGGGACCCCGGGACAAGACCCCTATGGCTACACCTTC.

The chain carries TRBV29-1 and TRBJ1-2; TRBD1 is a possible D gene (6 bases). Per germline, CDR1 SQVTM and CDR2 ANQGSEA. The V end lost 1 base, the J end lost 3 bases, and 9 bases lay between the germline ends. CDR3 length: 13 residues. The CDR3 spells CSVEAGADYGYTF. The CDR3 DNA follows: TGCAGCGTTGAAGCAGGGGCGGACTATGGCTACACCTTC.

The rearrangement uses TRBV10-3 and TRBJ1-3; 10 nucleotides align to TRBD1. This CDR3 spans 14 amino acids. Germline CDR1 ENHRY, CDR2 SYGVKD. With V trimmed by 10 bases and J by 1 base, 4 bases remained unmatched. CDR3 coding DNA: TGTGCCACCCGGACAGGGGGTTCTGGAAACACCATATATTTT. Protein: CATRTGGSGNTIYF.

The V gene is TRBV11-3, the J gene TRBJ2-5, with a weak D call TRBD2 (5 bases). Germline V CDR1 and CDR2: SGHNT, YENEEA. The CDR3 sequence is 16 residues long. Trimming shortened V by 4 bases and J by 1 base, and 16 bases separated the two germline ends. The CDR3, as DNA: TGTGCCAGCAGCTCCTTCACTGGACTGGGCCAAGAGACCCAGTACTTC. The encoded protein is CASSSFTGLGQETQYF.

Here the CDR3 reads CASSQAGTGHYEQYV. The CDR3 DNA sequence: TGTGCCAGCTCACAAGCCGGGACAGGCCACTACGAGCAGTACGTC. V and J are TRBV18 and TRBJ2-7; TRBD1 aligns across 8 bases. After removal of 4 bases from V and 3 bases from J, the junction contained 8 bases not matched to a gene. Germline V lookup: CDR1 KGHSH, CDR2 LQKENI. This CDR3 comprises 15 residues.

The chain is built from TRBV24-1 and TRBJ2-1; tentatively, D is TRBD2 (6 bases). This CDR3 comprises 12 residues. Germline CDR1 and CDR2: KGHDR and SFDVKD. Trimming cost V 7 bases and J 6 bases, with 9 bases left between them. CDR3 protein: CATRGDSNEQFF. The CDR3, as DNA: TGTGCCACCAGGGGGGACTCCAATGAGCAGTTCTTC.

This chain uses TRBV5-1 with TRBJ2-3, with 8 bases lining up with TRBD1. Germline values: CDR1 SGHRS, CDR2 YFSETQ. The CDR3 consists of 13 residues. V trimming: 4 bases; J trimming: 6 bases; junction bases outside the gene matches: 4. CDR3 amino acids: CASSPGGADTQYF. CDR3 nucleotides: TGCGCCAGCAGCCCAGGGGGCGCCGATACGCAGTATTTT.

This clone has just a few counts. The chain employs TRBV7-3 and TRBJ2-2, with D possibly being TRBD1 (6 bases). Looked up from germline, CDR1 is SGHTA and CDR2 is FQGTGA. The CDR3 extends over 14 amino acids. The V end was cut by 6 bases, the J end by 4 bases, with 12 bases between. CDR3 loop: CASSWTVSTGELFF. The CDR3 DNA reads as TGTGCCAGCAGTTGGACAGTGTCCACCGGGGAGCTGTTTTTT.

The V and J genes are TRBV18 and TRBJ2-5, with 7 bases matching TRBD2. This CDR3 spans 15 amino acids. V lost 4 bases and J lost 5; bases outside the gene matches: 10. CDR1 and CDR2 (germline): KGHSH, LQKENI. In DNA form, the CDR3 reads TGTGCCAGCTCACGGGGACGTAGCGGGTTGGAGACCCAGTACTTC. Protein product: CASSRGRSGLETQYF.

The chain recombines TRBV5-1 with TRBJ2-1; 12 bases line up with TRBD2. CDR3 length: 15 residues. The V gene's germline CDR1 is SGHRS and CDR2 YFSETQ. With 2 bases clipped from V and 9 bases from J, the junction kept 6 bases outside the gene matches. CDR3 nucleotide sequence: TGCGCCAGCAGCTTTGAACTAGCGGGAGGTAGTGAGCAGTTCTTC. This translates into CASSFELAGGSEQFF. The variable domain in full, with the rest retrieved from reference TRBV5-1 and TRBJ2-1, is KAGVTQTPRYLIKTRGQQVTLSCSPISGHRSVSWYQQTPGQGLQFLFEYFSETQRNKGNFPGRFSGRQFSNSRSEMNVSTLELGDSALYLCASSFELAGGSEQFFGPGTRLTVL.

This sequence joins TRBV7-2 and TRBJ1-1; a possible D gene is TRBD1 (6 bases). The CDR3 is made up of 16 amino acids. Germline CDR1 and CDR2: SGHTA and FQGNSA. The germline V and J ends were trimmed by 3 bases and 1 base, with 15 bases remaining between them. CDR3 nucleotides: TGTGCCAGCAGCTTTACAGTGAGGGGGGGGAACACTGAAGCTTTCTTT. Amino acids: CASSFTVRGGNTEAFF.

The V and J genes are TRBV10-3 and TRBJ2-5; 8 bases line up with TRBD2. The V gene's germline CDR1 is ENHRY and CDR2 SYGVKD. CDR3 length: 17 amino acids. With V trimmed by 2 bases and J by 5 bases, 13 bases remained unmatched. CDR3 loop: CAISEEFGTRGQETQYF. DNA for the CDR3: TGTGCCATCAGTGAGGAATTCGGGACTAGGGGCCAGGAGACCCAGTACTTC.

The chain carries TRBV27 and TRBJ2-1; possible D gene TRBD2, 6 bases. The CDR3 has 15 residues. Germline assignment: CDR1 MNHEY and CDR2 SMNVEV (reference sequence). Trimming shortened V by 3 bases and J by 7 bases, and 16 bases separated the two germline ends. The chain's CDR3 is CASSLGLTFGNEQFF. Here the CDR3 DNA reads TGTGCCAGCAGTTTGGGACTGACCTTTGGGAATGAGCAGTTCTTC.

The chain carries TRBV15 and TRBJ1-2, with 10 bases fitting TRBD1. This CDR3 has 13 residues. J gave up 7 bases and V 5 bases, and 4 bases lay outside the gene matches. The germline V gene has CDR1 LNHNV and CDR2 YYDKDF (reference sequence). CDR3 in amino acids: CATSGDRGVGYTF. As DNA, the CDR3 is TGTGCCACCAGCGGGGACAGGGGCGTTGGCTACACCTTC.

As for this clone: A much larger clone differs by one base, so this may be a read error. This rearrangement joins TRBV18 to TRBJ1-1, with 9 bases that match TRBD1. With 3 bases clipped from V and 5 bases from J, the junction kept 4 bases outside the gene matches. From germline, CDR1 is KGHSH and CDR2 LQKENI. The length of the CDR3 is 14 residues. CDR3 loop: CASSPRQGETEAFF. The DNA for the CDR3 is TGTGCCAGCTCACCGAGACAGGGGGAGACTGAAGCTTTCTTT.

With respect to this clone: The same CDR3 is also encoded by other DNA sequences in this sample. The chain employs TRBV7-9 and TRBJ1-1; perhaps TRBD1 as D (6 bases). This CDR3 region has 15 residues. The V and J ends lost 5 bases and 2 bases respectively, with 15 bases between them. The germline gives CDR1 SEHNR, CDR2 FQNEAQ (reference sequence). The CDR3 region is CASSPRTGRNTEAFF. As DNA, the CDR3 is TGTGCCAGCAGCCCCCGTACAGGGAGAAACACTGAAGCTTTCTTT.